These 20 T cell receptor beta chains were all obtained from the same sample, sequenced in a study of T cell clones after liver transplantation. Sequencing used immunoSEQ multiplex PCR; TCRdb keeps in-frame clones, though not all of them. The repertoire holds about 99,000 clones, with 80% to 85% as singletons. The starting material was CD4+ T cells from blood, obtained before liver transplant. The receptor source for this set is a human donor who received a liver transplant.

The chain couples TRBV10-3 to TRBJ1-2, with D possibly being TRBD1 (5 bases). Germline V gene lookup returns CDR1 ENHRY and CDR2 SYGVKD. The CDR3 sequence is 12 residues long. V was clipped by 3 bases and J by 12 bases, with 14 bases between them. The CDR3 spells CAISDGGVMNTF. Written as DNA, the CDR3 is TGTGCCATCAGTGATGGGGGGGTGATGAACACCTTC.

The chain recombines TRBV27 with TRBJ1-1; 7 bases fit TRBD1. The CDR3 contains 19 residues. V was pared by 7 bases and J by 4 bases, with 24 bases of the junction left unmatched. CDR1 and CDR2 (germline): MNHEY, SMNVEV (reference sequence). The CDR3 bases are TGTGCCAGCAACAGGGGTCCTCATAGGCAAACAGGGGAACCCACTGAAGCTTTCTTT. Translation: CASNRGPHRQTGEPTEAFF.

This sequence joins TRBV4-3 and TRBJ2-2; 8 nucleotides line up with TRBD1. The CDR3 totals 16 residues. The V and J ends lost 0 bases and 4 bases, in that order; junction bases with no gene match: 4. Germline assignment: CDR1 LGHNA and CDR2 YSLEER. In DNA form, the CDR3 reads TGCGCCAGCAGCCAAGAGTGGACAGGGACCACCGGGGAGCTGTTTTTT. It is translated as CASSQEWTGTTGELFF.

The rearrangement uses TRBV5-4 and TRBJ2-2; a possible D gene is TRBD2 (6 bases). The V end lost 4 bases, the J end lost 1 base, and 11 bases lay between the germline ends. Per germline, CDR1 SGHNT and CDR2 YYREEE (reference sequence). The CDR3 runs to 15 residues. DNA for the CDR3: TGTGCCAGCAGCCTCGTGACTAGGAACACCGGGGAGCTGTTTTTT. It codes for CASSLVTRNTGELFF. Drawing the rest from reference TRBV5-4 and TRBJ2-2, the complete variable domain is ETGVTQSPTHLIKTRGQQVTLRCSSQSGHNTVSWYQQALGQGPQFIFQYYREEENGRGNFPPRFSGLQFPNYSSELNVNALELDDSALYLCASSLVTRNTGELFFGEGSRLTVL.

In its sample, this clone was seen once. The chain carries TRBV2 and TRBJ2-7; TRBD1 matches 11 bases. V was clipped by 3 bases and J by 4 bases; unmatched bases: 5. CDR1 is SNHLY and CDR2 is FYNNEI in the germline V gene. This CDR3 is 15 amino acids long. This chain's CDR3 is CASSDGGTGGYEQYF. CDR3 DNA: TGTGCCAGCAGTGACGGCGGGACAGGGGGGTACGAGCAGTACTTC.

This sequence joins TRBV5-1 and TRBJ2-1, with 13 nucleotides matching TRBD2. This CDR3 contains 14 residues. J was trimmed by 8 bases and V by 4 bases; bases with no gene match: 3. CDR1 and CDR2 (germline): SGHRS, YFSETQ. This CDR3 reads CASSIGLAGDEQFF. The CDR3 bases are TGCGCCAGCAGCATCGGACTAGCGGGGGATGAGCAGTTCTTC.

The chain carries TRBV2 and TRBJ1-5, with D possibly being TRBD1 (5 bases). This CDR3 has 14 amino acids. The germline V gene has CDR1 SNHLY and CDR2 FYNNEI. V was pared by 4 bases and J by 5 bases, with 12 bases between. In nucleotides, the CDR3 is TGTGCCAGCAGTGGAGAGGGGACGGATCAGCCCCAGCATTTT. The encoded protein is CASSGEGTDQPQHF.

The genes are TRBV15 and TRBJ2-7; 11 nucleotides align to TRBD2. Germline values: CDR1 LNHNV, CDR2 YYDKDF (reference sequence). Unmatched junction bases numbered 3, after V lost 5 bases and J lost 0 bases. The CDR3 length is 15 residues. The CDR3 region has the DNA TGTGCCACCAGCGGAGGGACTAGCGGCTCCTACGAGCAGTACTTC. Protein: CATSGGTSGSYEQYF.

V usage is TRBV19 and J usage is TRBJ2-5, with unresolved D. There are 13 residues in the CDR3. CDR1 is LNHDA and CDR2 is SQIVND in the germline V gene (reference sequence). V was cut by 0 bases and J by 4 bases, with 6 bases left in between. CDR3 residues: CASSIDRPETQYF. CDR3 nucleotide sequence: TGTGCCAGTAGTATAGATCGGCCAGAGACCCAGTACTTC.

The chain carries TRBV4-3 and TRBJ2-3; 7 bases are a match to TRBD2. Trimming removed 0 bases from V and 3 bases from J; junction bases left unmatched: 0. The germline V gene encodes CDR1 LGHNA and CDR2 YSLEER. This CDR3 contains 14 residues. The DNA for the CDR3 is TGCGCCAGCAGCCAAGAGCGGGGGACAGATACGCAGTATTTT. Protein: CASSQERGTDTQYF.

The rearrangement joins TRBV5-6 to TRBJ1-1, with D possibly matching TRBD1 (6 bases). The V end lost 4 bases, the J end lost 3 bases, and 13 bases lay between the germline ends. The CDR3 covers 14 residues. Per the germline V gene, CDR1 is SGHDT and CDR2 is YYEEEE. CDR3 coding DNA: TGTGCCAGCAGCGGACAGTCGGGGTACACTGAAGCTTTCTTT. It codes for CASSGQSGYTEAFF.

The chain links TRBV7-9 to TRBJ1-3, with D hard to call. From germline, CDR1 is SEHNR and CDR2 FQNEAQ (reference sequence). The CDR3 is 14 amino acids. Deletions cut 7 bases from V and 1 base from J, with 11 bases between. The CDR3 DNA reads TGTGCCAGCATAGCCATGGCATCTGGAAACACCATATATTTT. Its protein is CASIAMASGNTIYF.

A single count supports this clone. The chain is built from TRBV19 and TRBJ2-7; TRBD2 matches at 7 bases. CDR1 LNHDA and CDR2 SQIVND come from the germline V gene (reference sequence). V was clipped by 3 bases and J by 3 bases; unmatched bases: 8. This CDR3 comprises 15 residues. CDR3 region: CASSIRGDCCYEQYF. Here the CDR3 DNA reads TGTGCCAGTAGTATTCGGGGGGACTGTTGCTACGAGCAGTACTTC.

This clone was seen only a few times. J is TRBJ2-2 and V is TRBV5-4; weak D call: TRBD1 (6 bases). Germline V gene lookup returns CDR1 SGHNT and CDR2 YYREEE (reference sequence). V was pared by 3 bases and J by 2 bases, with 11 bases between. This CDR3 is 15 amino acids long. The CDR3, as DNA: TGTGCCAGCAGCTCAGGGGCCCCTAACACCGGGGAGCTGTTTTTT. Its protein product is CASSSGAPNTGELFF.

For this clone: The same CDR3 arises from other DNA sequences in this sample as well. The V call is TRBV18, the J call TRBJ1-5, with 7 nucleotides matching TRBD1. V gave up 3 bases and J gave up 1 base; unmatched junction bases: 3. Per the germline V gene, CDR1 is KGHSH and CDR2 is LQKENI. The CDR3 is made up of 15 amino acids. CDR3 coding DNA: TGTGCCAGCTCACCCCAGACAGGGAGCAATCAGCCCCAGCATTTT. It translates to CASSPQTGSNQPQHF.

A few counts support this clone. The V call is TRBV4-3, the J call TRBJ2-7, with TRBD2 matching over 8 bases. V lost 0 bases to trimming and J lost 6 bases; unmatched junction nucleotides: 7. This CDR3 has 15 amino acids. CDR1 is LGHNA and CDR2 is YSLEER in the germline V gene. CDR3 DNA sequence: TGCGCCAGCAGCCAAGATTGGACTAGCCCAGTCGAGCAGTACTTC. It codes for CASSQDWTSPVEQYF.

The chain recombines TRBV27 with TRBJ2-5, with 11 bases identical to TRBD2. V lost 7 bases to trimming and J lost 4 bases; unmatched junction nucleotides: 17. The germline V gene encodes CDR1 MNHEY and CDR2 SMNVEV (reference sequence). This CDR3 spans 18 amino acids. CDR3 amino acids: CASTSSGGPGFVGETQYF. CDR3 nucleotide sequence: TGTGCCAGCACTTCTAGCGGGGGGCCAGGGTTCGTGGGAGAGACCCAGTACTTC.

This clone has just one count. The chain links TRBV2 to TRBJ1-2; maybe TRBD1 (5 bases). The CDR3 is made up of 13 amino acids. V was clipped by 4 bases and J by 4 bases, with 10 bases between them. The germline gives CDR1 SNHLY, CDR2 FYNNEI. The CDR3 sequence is CASSGGGIYGYTF. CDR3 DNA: TGTGCCAGCAGTGGGGGGGGAATCTATGGCTACACCTTC.

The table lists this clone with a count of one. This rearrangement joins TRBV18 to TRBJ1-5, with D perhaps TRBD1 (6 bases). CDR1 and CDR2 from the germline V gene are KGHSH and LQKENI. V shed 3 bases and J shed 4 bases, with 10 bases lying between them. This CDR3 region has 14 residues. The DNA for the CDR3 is TGTGCCAGCTCACCCCCCGGGACAAATCAGCCCCAGCATTTT. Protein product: CASSPPGTNQPQHF.

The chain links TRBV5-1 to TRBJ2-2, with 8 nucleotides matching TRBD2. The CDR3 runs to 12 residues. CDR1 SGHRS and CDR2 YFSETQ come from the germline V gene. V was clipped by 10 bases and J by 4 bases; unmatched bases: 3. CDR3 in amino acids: CAPGGSTGELFF. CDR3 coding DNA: TGCGCCCCGGGGGGGAGCACCGGGGAGCTGTTTTTT.